Listed below are T cell receptor beta chains from one sample, sequenced in a study of shared clonotypes between healthy human individuals. Repertoires were generated with immunoSEQ multiplex PCR, while TCRdb's copy carries only in-frame clones and drops some. The data hold a few million clones, with about 92% observed a single time. Source material: naive CD4+ T cells sorted from blood. Receptors originate from a man aged 18-30 years in good health. Each CDR3 is given with its conserved first and last residue. Each record gives: clone size, J gene, V gene, D gene, CDR3 length, CDR3 DNA, CDR3 protein. D genes are given only for firm matches. The size field is filled for only some rows; it gives once, few, many or a size class.

>.|TRBJ2-7|TRBV6-1|TRBD2|15
TGTGCCAGCAGTGCCGGACCGGGACTAGAGTACGAGCAGTACTTC
CASSAGPGLEYEQYF
>few|TRBJ2-3|TRBV5-1|TRBD2|14
TGCGCCAGCAGCTCGGGACTAAGCACAGATACGCAGTATTTT
CASSSGLSTDTQYF
>.|TRBJ2-7|TRBV2|.|14
TGTGCCAGCACTGAGCGGAGTCACTCCTACGAGCAGTACTTC
CASTERSHSYEQYF
>few|TRBJ1-6|TRBV7-3|.|15
TGTGCCAGCAGCTTAGATGGACGGCCGAATTCACCCCTCCACTTT
CASSLDGRPNSPLHF
>.|TRBJ1-5|TRBV19|.|14
TGTGCCAGTAGTTTATCAGGAGCAGGCCAGCCCCAGCATTTT
CASSLSGAGQPQHF
>.|TRBJ2-5|TRBV7-7|TRBD1|15
TGTGCTAGCAGCTTAGGGACAGGGGGTTCACAGACCCAGTACTTC
CASSLGTGGSQTQYF
>once|TRBJ1-4|TRBV5-1|.|15
TGCGCCAGCAGCTTGGTAGGGACCCAGGGGGAAAAACTGTTTTTT
CASSLVGTQGEKLFF
>.|TRBJ1-3|TRBV19|.|16
TGTGCCAGTAAGGTCCAGGGTTCTTCATCTGGAAACACCATATATTTT
CASKVQGSSSGNTIYF
>.|TRBJ2-7|TRBV9|.|13
TGTGCCAGCAGCGTAGAGGAAGGGAGTGAGCAGTACTTC
CASSVEEGSEQYF
>.|TRBJ1-4|TRBV27|.|16
TGTGCCAGCAAAGGGTCCAGGGCGTCAACTAATGAAAAACTGTTTTTT
CASKGSRASTNEKLFF
>.|TRBJ2-4|TRBV7-2|.|12
TGTGCCAGCAGCTTAGGAGGGAACATTCAGTACTTC
CASSLGGNIQYF
>.|TRBJ1-1|TRBV7-8|.|13
TGTGCCAGCCTGAAACAAGAGGACACTGAAGCTTTCTTT
CASLKQEDTEAFF
>.|TRBJ1-2|TRBV25-1|TRBD1|14
TGTGCCAGCAGTCCCAGGGGGCAGGACTATGGCTACACCTTC
CASSPRGQDYGYTF
>once|TRBJ2-2|TRBV15|TRBD1|14
TGTGCCATCGGACAGGGGGTTAACACCGGGGAGCTGTTTTTT
CAIGQGVNTGELFF
>.|TRBJ2-1|TRBV5-6|.|11
TGTGCCAGCAGCTTGAGGCATCACCCCCTCTTC
CASSLRHHPLF
>.|TRBJ2-7|TRBV5-7|TRBD1|19
TGTGCCAGCAGCTTTCTAGCCGGTTCTGGCAGGGGGCGATCCTACGAGCAGTACTTC
CASSFLAGSGRGRSYEQYF
>.|TRBJ1-4|TRBV28|TRBD1|15
TGTGCCAGCAGTTACAGGGGTGGAACTAATGAAAAACTGTTTTTT
CASSYRGGTNEKLFF
>.|TRBJ2-1|TRBV11-2|TRBD1|15
TGTGCCAGCAGATCAGGACAGGGTAAAGGCAATGAGCAGTTCTTC
CASRSGQGKGNEQFF
>once|TRBJ1-2|TRBV19|.|13
TGTGCCTGTAACGAGGGTGAGACGGGGGGCTACACCTTC
CACNEGETGGYTF
>.|TRBJ2-2|TRBV6-1|.|15
TGTGCCAGCAGTGAACCGGTGGGTGCGACCGGGGAGCTGTTTTTT
CASSEPVGATGELFF
>many|TRBJ1-2|TRBV7-9|.|14
TGTGCCAGCAGCTTAGTCGGGTCAGACTATGGCTACACCTTC
CASSLVGSDYGYTF
>.|TRBJ2-7|TRBV27|.|15
TGTGCCAACGGAACAGGGACTTCGGTCTCCTACGAGCAGTACTTC
CANGTGTSVSYEQYF
>.|TRBJ1-3|TRBV18|.|15
TGTGCCAGCTCACCACAGGGCCCCTCTGGAAACACCATATATTTT
CASSPQGPSGNTIYF
>.|TRBJ1-2|TRBV28|TRBD1|13
TGTGCCAGCAGGAGACAGGGAAACTATGGCTACACCTTC
CASRRQGNYGYTF
>.|TRBJ2-7|TRBV5-8|TRBD1|13
TGTGCCAGCAGACGGACAGGGGGCTACGAGCAGTACTTC
CASRRTGGYEQYF
>.|TRBJ2-5|TRBV5-6|TRBD2|16
TGTGCCAGCAGCGGAGGGACTAGCGGGAGACAAGAGACCCAGTACTTC
CASSGGTSGRQETQYF
>.|TRBJ2-3|TRBV2|TRBD2|16
TGTGCCAGCAGTGGAAACGGGGGGAAATCCACAGATACGCAGTATTTT
CASSGNGGKSTDTQYF
>.|TRBJ1-3|TRBV6-5|TRBD1|16
TGTGCCAGCAGTTATCGGGACAGGTCCTCTGGAAACACCATATATTTT
CASSYRDRSSGNTIYF
>.|TRBJ1-3|TRBV30|.|12
TGTGCCTGGAGTACCGCCGGAAACACCATATATTTT
CAWSTAGNTIYF
>.|TRBJ2-2|TRBV11-3|.|14
TGTGCCAGCAGCTTAGCCCAGGATACCGGGGAGCTGTTTTTT
CASSLAQDTGELFF
>.|TRBJ1-2|TRBV7-3|TRBD1|14
TGTGCCAGCAGCTTAACGGGACAGGGGAACGGCTACACCTTC
CASSLTGQGNGYTF
>.|TRBJ1-1|TRBV7-9|.|13
TGTGCCAGCAGCCCCCAGGCGTCCGCTGAAGCTTTCTTT
CASSPQASAEAFF
>few|TRBJ1-1|TRBV6-5|.|12
TGTGCCAGCAGTTACCGGGGAGGGGAAGCTTTCTTT
CASSYRGGEAFF
>.|TRBJ2-3|TRBV5-6|.|14
TGTGCCAGCAAGGGGAGGACCAGCACAGATACGCAGTATTTT
CASKGRTSTDTQYF
>.|TRBJ1-5|TRBV6-1|.|16
TGTGCCAGCAGTGGGCCGGGGACGTCTGTCTCTCAGCCCCAGCATTTT
CASSGPGTSVSQPQHF
>.|TRBJ1-6|TRBV7-2|.|18
TGTGCCAGCAGCTTAGTTCCCAACCTCAGTGGCTATAATTCACCCCTCCACTTT
CASSLVPNLSGYNSPLHF
>.|TRBJ1-1|TRBV5-1|.|13
TGCGCCAGCAGCAAGACAGAGAACACTGAAGCTTTCTTT
CASSKTENTEAFF
>few|TRBJ1-2|TRBV2|.|12
TGTGCCAGCAATGGCCTGGCAGGTGGCTACACCTTC
CASNGLAGGYTF
>.|TRBJ2-5|TRBV10-2|TRBD2|14
TGCGCCAGCAGGGCTAGCGGGATCCAAGAGACCCAGTACTTC
CASRASGIQETQYF
>.|TRBJ2-7|TRBV20-1|.|10
TGCAGTCTTGACTCGAGCGAGCAGTACTTC
CSLDSSEQYF
>.|TRBJ1-4|TRBV6-6|TRBD1|15
TGTGCCAGCAGTAGCACACAGGGGGCCGGTGAAAAACTGTTTTTT
CASSSTQGAGEKLFF
>.|TRBJ2-2|TRBV11-2|.|15
TGTGCCAGCAGCTTCACAGACAGTGCCACCGGGGAGCTGTTTTTT
CASSFTDSATGELFF
>once|TRBJ1-6|TRBV5-4|.|15
TGTGCCAGCAGCTTCCAGAGCTCCTATAATTCACCCCTCCACTTT
CASSFQSSYNSPLHF
>.|TRBJ2-5|TRBV7-6|.|15
TGTGCCAGCAGCTTAGTAGCCGGGGTACAAGAGACCCAGTACTTC
CASSLVAGVQETQYF
>once|TRBJ1-2|TRBV6-4|.|12
TGTGCCAGCAGCCGACAGACTTATGGCTACACCTTC
CASSRQTYGYTF
>.|TRBJ2-5|TRBV6-1|TRBD1|13
TGTGCCAGCAGAGGGACAGGGTTCGAGACCCAGTACTTC
CASRGTGFETQYF
>.|TRBJ1-2|TRBV4-1|TRBD1|20
TGCGCCAGCAGCCAAGACATAGAATCGACCGGGACAGCGGCCTACTATGGCTACACCTTC
CASSQDIESTGTAAYYGYTF
>.|TRBJ2-7|TRBV7-2|.|13
TGTGCCAGCAGCTTAAATCTCTACTACGAGCAGTACTTC
CASSLNLYYEQYF
>.|TRBJ1-1|TRBV14|.|13
TGTGCCAGCAGCCAATTTCGGGGGGCTGAAGCTTTCTTT
CASSQFRGAEAFF
>.|TRBJ2-5|TRBV7-6|TRBD1|14
TGTGCCAGCAGCATTGGACAGGGTGGAGAGACCCAGTACTTC
CASSIGQGGETQYF
>.|TRBJ2-1|TRBV6-5|.|15
TGTGCCAGCAGTTACTCCCGGGGGGCCCGCAATGAGCAGTTCTTC
CASSYSRGARNEQFF
>.|TRBJ2-3|TRBV18|.|14
TGTGCCAGCTCACCGTACCAGGGGACGGAGACGCAGTATTTT
CASSPYQGTETQYF
>.|TRBJ1-2|TRBV2|TRBD1|13
TGTGCCAGCAGAGGACAGGGAGGGGGTGGCTACACCTTC
CASRGQGGGGYTF